Below are 5 T cell receptor beta chains sequenced from a single sample in a study of control samples from healthy donors and cancer patients. Measured with immunoSEQ multiplex PCR; TCRdb has only the in-frame clones, and not every one. Of 40,000 to 50,000 clones listed, approximately 87% are singletons. Sequencing input: blood. The receptor set was obtained from a man aged 55 to 70 in good health.

The chain has TRBV7-5 and TRBJ1-6. TRBV7-5 is labeled a pseudogene. The CDR3 extends over 15 amino acids. CDR3 sequence reads: CARSPFSGLGSPLHF. CDR3 bases: TGTGCCAGAAGCCCCTTTTCGGGTCTAGGCTCACCCCTCCACTTT.

In the case of this clone: The germline gene is not matched at one end of the junction; a read error may be the cause. The chain has TRBV5-6 and TRBJ2-1; a weak D match, TRBD1 (5 bases). Germline V gene lookup returns CDR1 SGHDT and CDR2 YYEEEE. The CDR3 has 12 residues. The CDR3 protein is CASSLARQSSIF. DNA for the CDR3: TGTGCCAGCAGCTTGGCTAGACAGTCGTCAATCTTC.

J is TRBJ2-5 and V is TRBV9, with no clear D. There are 16 residues in the CDR3. Germline assignment: CDR1 SGDLS and CDR2 YYNGEE. The V and J ends lost 0 bases and 1 base respectively, with 13 bases between them. The chain's CDR3 is CASSVGYTQTQETQYF. The CDR3 nucleotides are TGTGCCAGCAGCGTAGGCTACACGCAGACCCAAGAGACCCAGTACTTC.

This clone was observed once. The rearrangement links TRBV27 to TRBJ2-1, with D unclear. The CDR3 contains 13 residues. CDR1 and CDR2 from the germline V gene are MNHEY and SMNVEV (reference sequence). The ends were cut back, 7 bases at V and 3 bases at J, with 10 bases in the middle. The CDR3 here is CASTRTDYNEQFF. The CDR3, as DNA: TGTGCCAGCACTCGGACGGACTACAATGAGCAGTTCTTC.

The chain links TRBV6-1 to TRBJ1-1; D is unclear. From germline, CDR1 is MNHNS and CDR2 SASEGT. The CDR3 runs 13 residues. Trimming removed 3 bases at V and 3 bases at J, with 8 bases between. CDR3 protein: CASSDLSYTEAFF. The CDR3 DNA sequence: TGTGCCAGCAGTGATTTGAGTTACACTGAAGCTTTCTTT.